Sequencing of this T cell receptor (beta chain) was carried out in a study of a mutant IDH1 vaccine in newly diagnosed glioma. For the study at large: Treated patients comprised approximately 60% males and about 40% females, mean age roughly 40 years.

Germline CDR1 reads SGHDT; CDR2 reads YYEEEE. The V and J ends lost 0 bases and 0 bases respectively, with 13 bases between them. CDR3 length: 16 amino acids. This clone was seen a handful of times. Clones were sequenced by immunoSEQ multiplex PCR, and TCRdb holds only the in-frame ones, with some missing. The sample contains some 50,000 clones, 80% to 90% of which appear only once. This sample's time point: baseline, week 1 (first vaccination visit). The treatment here: pre-vaccination baseline after standard-of-care therapy. This chain uses TRBV5-6 with TRBJ2-7; TRBD2 is a possible D gene (5 bases). This sequence originates from a man aged 40-50 years with glioma. The sequenced sample was PBMCs, obtained from a glioma patient treated with radiotherapy, temozolomide or both. The CDR3 DNA reads as TGTGCCAGCAGCTTGGTTTTGACGGGGAACTCCTACGAGCAGTACTTC. It specifies CASSLVLTGNSYEQYF.